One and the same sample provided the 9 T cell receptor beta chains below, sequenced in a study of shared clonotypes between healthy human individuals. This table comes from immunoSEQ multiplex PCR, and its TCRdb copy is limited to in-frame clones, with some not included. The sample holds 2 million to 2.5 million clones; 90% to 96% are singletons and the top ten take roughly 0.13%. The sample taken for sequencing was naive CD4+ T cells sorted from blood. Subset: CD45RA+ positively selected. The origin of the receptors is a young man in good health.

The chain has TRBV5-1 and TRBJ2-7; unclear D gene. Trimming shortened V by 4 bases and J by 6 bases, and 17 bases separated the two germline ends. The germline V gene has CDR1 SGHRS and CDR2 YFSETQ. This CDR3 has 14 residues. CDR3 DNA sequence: TGCGCCAGCAGCACTGAAGGGTCTACGGGCGAGCAGTACTTC. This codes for CASSTEGSTGEQYF.

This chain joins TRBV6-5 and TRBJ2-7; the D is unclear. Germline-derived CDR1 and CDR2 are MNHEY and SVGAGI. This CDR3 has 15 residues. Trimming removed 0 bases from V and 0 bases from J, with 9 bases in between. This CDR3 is CASSYSFASSYEQYF. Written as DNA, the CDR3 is TGTGCCAGCAGTTACTCGTTTGCCAGCTCCTACGAGCAGTACTTC.

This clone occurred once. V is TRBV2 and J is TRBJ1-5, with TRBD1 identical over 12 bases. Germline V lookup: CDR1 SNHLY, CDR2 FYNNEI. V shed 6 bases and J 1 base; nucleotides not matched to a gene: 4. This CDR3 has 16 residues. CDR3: CASSGGTGGSNQPQHF. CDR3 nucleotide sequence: TGTGCCAGCAGCGGTGGGACAGGGGGCAGCAATCAGCCCCAGCATTTT.

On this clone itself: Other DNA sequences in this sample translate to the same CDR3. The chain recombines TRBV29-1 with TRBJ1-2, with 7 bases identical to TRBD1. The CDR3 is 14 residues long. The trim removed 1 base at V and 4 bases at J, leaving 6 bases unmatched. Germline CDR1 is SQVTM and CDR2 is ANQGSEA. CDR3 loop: CSVEGTGSPYGYTF. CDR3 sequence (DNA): TGCAGCGTTGAAGGGACAGGTTCCCCCTATGGCTACACCTTC.

CDR3: CASSSASSGRPYEQYF. CDR3 sequence (DNA): TGTGCCAGCAGTTCCGCCTCTAGCGGGAGGCCCTACGAGCAGTACTTC. This chain uses TRBV6-5 with TRBJ2-7; TRBD2 aligns across 11 bases. Germline trimming cut 4 bases from V and 2 bases from J; bases unmatched to any gene: 7. Germline CDR1 MNHEY, CDR2 SVGAGI. The CDR3 covers 16 residues.

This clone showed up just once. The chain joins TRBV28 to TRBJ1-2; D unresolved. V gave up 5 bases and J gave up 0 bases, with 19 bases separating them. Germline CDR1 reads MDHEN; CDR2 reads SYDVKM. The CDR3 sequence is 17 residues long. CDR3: CASSLVATRSANYGYTF. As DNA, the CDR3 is TGTGCCAGCAGTCTCGTGGCAACCCGGTCTGCTAACTATGGCTACACCTTC.

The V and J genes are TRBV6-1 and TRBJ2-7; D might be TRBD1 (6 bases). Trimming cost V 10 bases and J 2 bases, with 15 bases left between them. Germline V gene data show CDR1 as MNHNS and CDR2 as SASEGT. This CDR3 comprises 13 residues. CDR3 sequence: CAIAPDRTYEQYF. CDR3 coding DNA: TGTGCCATCGCCCCAGACAGGACCTACGAGCAGTACTTC.

DNA of the CDR3: TGCGCCAGCAGCACCACTATGGTGACTGGGGCCAACGTCCTGACTTTC. Protein product: CASSTTMVTGANVLTF. This chain links TRBV5-1 with TRBJ2-6; D gene ambiguous. The CDR3 consists of 16 residues. Trimming removed 4 bases at V and 2 bases at J, with 13 bases between. Germline values: CDR1 SGHRS, CDR2 YFSETQ.

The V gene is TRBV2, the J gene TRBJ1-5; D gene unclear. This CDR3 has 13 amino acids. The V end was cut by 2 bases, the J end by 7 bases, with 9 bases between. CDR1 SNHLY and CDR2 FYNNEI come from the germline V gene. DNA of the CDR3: TGTGCCAGCAGTGAACACCTCGAGCAGCCCCAGCATTTT. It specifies CASSEHLEQPQHF.